The sequence of this T cell receptor beta chain was determined in a study of PD-1 blockade in mismatch repair-deficient tumors. Study in general: Patients had over ten mismatch repair-deficient cancer types and were previously treated and progressing. Overall study findings and caveats: Rapid post-treatment expansion, then contraction, generally preceding radiologic response, marked tumor-resident clones.

Mismatch repair deficiency was confirmed in all patients, by PCR or immunohistochemistry. The CDR3 contains 16 residues. The V end lost 3 bases, the J end lost 2 bases, and 16 bases lay between the germline ends. CDR1 is LNHDA, CDR2 SQIVND, per germline (reference sequence). This clone was observed a single time. What it binds is unknown. Repertoires were generated with immunoSEQ multiplex PCR, while TCRdb's copy carries only in-frame clones and drops some. The sample contains about 68,000 clones, around 73% of which appear only once. The source was peripheral blood, collected 2 weeks after starting pembrolizumab. The V call is TRBV19, the J call TRBJ2-5; D is undetermined. The TCR comes from an adult with mismatch repair-deficient cancer. CDR3 amino acids: CASSMMYGRRQETQYF. The CDR3, as DNA: TGTGCCAGTAGTATGATGTACGGGCGACGACAAGAGACCCAGTACTTC.